This T cell receptor beta chain originates from a study of cytomegalovirus exposure and HLA in healthy donors. The PCR had 60 Vbeta and 13 Jbeta primers. The repertoire was sequenced with immunoSEQ multiplex PCR; TCRdb's copy has only in-frame clones and lacks some. The data contain around 140,000 clones, about 10% of them singletons. From germline, CDR1 is SGHTA and CDR2 FQGNSA. The CDR3 has 17 amino acids. With V trimmed by 4 bases and J by 0 bases, 8 bases remained unmatched. Sequencing was done on a sample of PBMCs. The rearrangement links TRBV7-2 to TRBJ2-3; 9 bases are a match to TRBD2. This receptor was taken from a man aged 50-60 years in good health and CMV-seronegative. The DNA of the CDR3 is TGTGCCAGCAGCTCCCGCGGGGGGGGGCCTAGCACAGATACGCAGTATTTT. Its protein product is CASSSRGGGPSTDTQYF. The full variable domain, its missing parts supplied by reference TRBV7-2 and TRBJ2-3, is GAGVSQSPSNKVTEKGKDVELRCDPISGHTALYWYRQSLGQGLEFLIYFQGNSAPDKSGLPSDRFSAERTGGSVSTLTIQRTQQEDSAVYLCASSSRGGGPSTDTQYFGPGTRLTVL.